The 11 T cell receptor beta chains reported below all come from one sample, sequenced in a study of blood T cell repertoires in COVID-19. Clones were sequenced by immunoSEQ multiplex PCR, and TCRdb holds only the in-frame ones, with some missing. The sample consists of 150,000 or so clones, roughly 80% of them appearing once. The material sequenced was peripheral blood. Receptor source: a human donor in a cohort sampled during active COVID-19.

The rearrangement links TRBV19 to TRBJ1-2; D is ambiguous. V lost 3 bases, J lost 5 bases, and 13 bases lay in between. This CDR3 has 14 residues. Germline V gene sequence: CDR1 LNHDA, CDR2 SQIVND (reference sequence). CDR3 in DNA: TGTGCCAGTAGTATCTCCGGGTTCCTTTATGGCTACACCTTC. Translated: CASSISGFLYGYTF.

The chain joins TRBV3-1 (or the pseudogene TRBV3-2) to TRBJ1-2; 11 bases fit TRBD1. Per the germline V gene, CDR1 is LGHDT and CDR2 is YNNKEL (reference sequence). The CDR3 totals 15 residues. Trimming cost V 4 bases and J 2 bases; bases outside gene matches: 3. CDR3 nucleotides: TGTGCCAGCAGCCCCCGGGACAGGGGGAACTATGGCTACACCTTC. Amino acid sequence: CASSPRDRGNYGYTF.

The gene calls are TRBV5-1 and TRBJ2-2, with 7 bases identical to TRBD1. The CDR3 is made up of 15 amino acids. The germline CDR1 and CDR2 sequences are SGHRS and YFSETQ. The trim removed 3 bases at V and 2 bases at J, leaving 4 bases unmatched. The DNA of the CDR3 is TGCGCCAGCAGCTCGGGGACAGTAAACACCGGGGAGCTGTTTTTT. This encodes CASSSGTVNTGELFF.

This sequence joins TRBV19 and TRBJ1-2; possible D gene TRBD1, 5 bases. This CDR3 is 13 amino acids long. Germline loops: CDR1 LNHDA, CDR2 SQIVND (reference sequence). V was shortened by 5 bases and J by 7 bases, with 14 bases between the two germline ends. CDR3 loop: CASSQPGLVGYTF. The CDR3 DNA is TGTGCCAGTAGTCAGCCGGGACTGGTTGGCTACACCTTC.

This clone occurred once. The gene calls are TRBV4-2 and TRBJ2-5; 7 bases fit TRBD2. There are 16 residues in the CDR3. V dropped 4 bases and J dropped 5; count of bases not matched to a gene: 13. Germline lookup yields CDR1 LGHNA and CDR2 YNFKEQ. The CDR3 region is CASSRDMGGQFETQYF. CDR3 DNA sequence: TGTGCCAGCAGCCGTGACATGGGAGGGCAGTTTGAGACCCAGTACTTC.

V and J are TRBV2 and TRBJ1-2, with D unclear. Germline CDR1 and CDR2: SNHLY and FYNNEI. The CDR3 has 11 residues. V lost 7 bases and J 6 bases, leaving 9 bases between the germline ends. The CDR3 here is CASKAGDGYTF. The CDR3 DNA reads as TGTGCCAGCAAGGCGGGAGATGGCTACACCTTC.

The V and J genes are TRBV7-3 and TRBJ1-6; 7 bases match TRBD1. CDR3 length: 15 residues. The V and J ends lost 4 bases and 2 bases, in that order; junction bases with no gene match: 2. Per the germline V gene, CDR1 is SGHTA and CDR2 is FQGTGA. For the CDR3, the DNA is TGTGCCAGCAGCTCCAGGGGGGCCTATAATTCACCCCTCCACTTT. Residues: CASSSRGAYNSPLHF.

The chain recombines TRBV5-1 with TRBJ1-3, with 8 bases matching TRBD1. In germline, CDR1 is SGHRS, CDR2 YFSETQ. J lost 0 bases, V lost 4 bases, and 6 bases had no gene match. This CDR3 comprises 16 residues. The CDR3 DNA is TGCGCCAGCAGCAATGGACAGGGTAGCTCTGGAAACACCATATATTTT. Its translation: CASSNGQGSSGNTIYF.

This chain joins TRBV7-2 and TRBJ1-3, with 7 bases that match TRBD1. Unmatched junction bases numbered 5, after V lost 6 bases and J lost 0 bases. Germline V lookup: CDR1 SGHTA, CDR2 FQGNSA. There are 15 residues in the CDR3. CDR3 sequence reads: CASSVGTVSGNTIYF. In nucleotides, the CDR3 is TGTGCCAGCAGTGTAGGGACAGTCTCTGGAAACACCATATATTTT.

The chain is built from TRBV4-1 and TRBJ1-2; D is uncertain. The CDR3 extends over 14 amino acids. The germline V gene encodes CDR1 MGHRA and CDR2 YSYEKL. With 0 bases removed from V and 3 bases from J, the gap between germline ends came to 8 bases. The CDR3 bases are TGCGCCAGCAGCCAAGATCACCAGGACTATGGCTACACCTTC. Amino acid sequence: CASSQDHQDYGYTF.

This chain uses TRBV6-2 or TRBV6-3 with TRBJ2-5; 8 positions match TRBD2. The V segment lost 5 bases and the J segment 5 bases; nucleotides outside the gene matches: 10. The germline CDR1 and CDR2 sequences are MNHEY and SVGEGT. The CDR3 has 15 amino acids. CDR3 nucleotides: TGTGCCAGCAGTCCCCCAGGGGCTAGCGGGGAGACCCAGTACTTC. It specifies CASSPPGASGETQYF.